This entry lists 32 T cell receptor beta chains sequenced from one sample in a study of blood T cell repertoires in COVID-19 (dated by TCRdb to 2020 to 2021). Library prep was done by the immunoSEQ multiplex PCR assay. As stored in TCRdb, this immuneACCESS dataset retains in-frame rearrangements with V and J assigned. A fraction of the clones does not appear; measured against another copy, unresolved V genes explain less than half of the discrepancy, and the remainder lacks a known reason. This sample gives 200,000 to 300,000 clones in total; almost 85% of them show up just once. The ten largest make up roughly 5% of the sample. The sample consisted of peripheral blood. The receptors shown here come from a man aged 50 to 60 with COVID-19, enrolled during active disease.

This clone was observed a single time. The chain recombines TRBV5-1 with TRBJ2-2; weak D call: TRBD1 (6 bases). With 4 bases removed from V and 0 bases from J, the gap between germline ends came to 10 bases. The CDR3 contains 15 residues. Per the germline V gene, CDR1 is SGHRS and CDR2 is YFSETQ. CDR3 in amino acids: CASSPGHTNTGELFF. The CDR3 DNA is TGCGCCAGCAGCCCGGGACATACGAACACCGGGGAGCTGTTTTTT.

The CDR3 spells CASSHGTSGYNEQFF. CDR3 in DNA: TGCGCCAGCAGCCACGGGACTAGCGGCTACAATGAGCAGTTCTTC. J is TRBJ2-1 and V is TRBV10-1; 11 positions match TRBD2. V shed 6 bases and J 3 bases; nucleotides not matched to a gene: 4. The V gene's germline CDR1 is WNHNN and CDR2 SYGVQD (reference sequence). This CDR3 region has 15 residues.

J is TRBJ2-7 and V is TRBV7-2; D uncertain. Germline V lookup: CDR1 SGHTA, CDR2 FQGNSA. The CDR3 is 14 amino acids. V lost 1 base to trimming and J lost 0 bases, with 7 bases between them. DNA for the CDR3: TGTGCCAGCAGCTTAGAGAGCTCCTCCTACGAGCAGTACTTC. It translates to CASSLESSSYEQYF.

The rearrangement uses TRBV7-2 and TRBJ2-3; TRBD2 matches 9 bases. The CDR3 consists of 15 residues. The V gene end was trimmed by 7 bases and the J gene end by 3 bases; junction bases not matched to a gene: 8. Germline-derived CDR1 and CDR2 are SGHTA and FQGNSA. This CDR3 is CASKSSGGGTDTQYF. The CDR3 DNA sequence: TGTGCCAGCAAGAGTAGCGGGGGTGGGACAGATACGCAGTATTTT.

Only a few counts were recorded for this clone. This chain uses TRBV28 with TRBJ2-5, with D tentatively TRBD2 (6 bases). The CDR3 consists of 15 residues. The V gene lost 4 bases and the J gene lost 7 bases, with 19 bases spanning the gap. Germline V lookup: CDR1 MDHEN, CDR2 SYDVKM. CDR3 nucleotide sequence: TGTGCCAGCAGTTCACGGGACTTCATAAGCGGGACCCAGTACTTC. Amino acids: CASSSRDFISGTQYF.

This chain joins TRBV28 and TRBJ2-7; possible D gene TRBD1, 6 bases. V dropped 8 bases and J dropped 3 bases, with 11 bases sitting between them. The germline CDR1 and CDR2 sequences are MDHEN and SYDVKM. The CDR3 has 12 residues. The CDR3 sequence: CASHDRSYEQYF. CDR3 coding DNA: TGTGCCAGCCACGACAGGAGCTACGAGCAGTACTTC. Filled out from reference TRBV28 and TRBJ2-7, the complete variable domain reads DVKVTQSSRYLVKRTGEKVFLECVQDMDHENMFWYRQDPGLGLRLIYFSYDVKMKEKGDIPEGYSVSREKKERFSLILESASTNQTSMYLCASHDRSYEQYFGPGTRLTVT.

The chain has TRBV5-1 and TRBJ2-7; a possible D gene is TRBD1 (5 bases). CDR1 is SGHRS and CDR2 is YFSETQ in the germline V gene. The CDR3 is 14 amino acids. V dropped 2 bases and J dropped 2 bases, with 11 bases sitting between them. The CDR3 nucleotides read TGCGCCAGCAGCTTAACAGGTTCTACCTACGAGCAGTACTTC. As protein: CASSLTGSTYEQYF.

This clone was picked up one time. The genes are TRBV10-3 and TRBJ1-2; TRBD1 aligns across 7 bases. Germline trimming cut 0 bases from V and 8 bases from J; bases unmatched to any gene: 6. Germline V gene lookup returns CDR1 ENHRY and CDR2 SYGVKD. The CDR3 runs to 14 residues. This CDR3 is CAISESKQGKGYTF. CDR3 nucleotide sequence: TGTGCCATCAGTGAGTCGAAACAGGGGAAAGGCTACACCTTC.

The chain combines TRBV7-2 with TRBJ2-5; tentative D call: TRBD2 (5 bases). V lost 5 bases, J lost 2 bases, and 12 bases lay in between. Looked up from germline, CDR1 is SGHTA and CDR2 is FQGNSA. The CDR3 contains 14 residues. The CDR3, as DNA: TGTGCCAGCAGCAGCCAGGACTTTCAAGAGACCCAGTACTTC. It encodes CASSSQDFQETQYF.

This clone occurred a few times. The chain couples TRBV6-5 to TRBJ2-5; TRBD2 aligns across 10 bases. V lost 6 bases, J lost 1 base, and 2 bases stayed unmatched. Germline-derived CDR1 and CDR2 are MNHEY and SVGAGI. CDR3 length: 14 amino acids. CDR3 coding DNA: TGTGCCAGCAGGAGACTAGCGGGCCAAGAGACCCAGTACTTC. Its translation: CASRRLAGQETQYF.

Here the CDR3 DNA reads TGTGCCAGCTCACCCCTACAGGGGGCATACGAGCAGTACTTC. Translation: CASSPLQGAYEQYF. This chain uses TRBV18 with TRBJ2-7; 9 bases align to TRBD1. Losses at the gene ends were 3 bases for V and 4 bases for J; bases not matched to a gene: 4. Germline V gene data show CDR1 as KGHSH and CDR2 as LQKENI. CDR3 size: 14 residues.

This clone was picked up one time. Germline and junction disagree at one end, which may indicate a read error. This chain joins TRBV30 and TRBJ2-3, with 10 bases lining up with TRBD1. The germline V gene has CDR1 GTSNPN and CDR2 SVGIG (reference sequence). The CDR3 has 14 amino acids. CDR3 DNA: TGTGCCTGGAGTGTAGGGTTCCCGGGACAGGGGACCGCCTTT. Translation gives CAWSVGFPGQGTAF.

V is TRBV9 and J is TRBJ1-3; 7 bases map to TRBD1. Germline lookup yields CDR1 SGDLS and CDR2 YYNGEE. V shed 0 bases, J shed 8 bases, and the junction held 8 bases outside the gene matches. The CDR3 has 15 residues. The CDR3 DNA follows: TGTGCCAGCAGCGTAGGTCACAGGGGAGCGGACACCATATATTTT. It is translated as CASSVGHRGADTIYF.

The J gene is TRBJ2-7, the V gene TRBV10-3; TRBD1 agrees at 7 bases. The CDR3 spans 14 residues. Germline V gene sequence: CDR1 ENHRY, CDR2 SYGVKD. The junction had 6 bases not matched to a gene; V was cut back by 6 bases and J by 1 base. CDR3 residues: CAISTTGKSYEQYF. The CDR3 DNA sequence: TGTGCCATCAGCACGACAGGGAAGTCCTACGAGCAGTACTTC.

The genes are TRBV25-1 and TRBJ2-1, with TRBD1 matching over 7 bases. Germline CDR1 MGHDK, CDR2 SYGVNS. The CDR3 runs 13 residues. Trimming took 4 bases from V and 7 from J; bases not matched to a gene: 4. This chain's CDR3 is CASSGQGRNEQFF. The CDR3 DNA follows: TGTGCCAGCAGTGGACAGGGAAGAAATGAGCAGTTCTTC.

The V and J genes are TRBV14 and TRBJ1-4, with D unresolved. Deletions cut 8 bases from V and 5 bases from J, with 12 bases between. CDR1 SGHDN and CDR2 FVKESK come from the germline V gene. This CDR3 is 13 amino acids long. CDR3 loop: CASQRAGNEKLFF. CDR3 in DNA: TGTGCCAGCCAGAGGGCGGGAAATGAAAAACTGTTTTTT.

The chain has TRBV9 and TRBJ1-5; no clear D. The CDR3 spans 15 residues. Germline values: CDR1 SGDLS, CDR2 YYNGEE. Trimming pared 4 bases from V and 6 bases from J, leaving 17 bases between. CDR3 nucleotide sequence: TGTGCCAGCAGCCCCACCGGGGAGTTCGTTCAGCCCCAGCATTTT. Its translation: CASSPTGEFVQPQHF.

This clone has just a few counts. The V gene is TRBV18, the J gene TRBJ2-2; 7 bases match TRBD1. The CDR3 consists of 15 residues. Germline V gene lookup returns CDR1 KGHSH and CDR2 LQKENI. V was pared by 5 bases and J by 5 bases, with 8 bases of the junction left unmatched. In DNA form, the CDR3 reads TGTGCCAGCTCAACTGGACAGGCGGGTACCGGGGAGCTGTTTTTT. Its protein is CASSTGQAGTGELFF.

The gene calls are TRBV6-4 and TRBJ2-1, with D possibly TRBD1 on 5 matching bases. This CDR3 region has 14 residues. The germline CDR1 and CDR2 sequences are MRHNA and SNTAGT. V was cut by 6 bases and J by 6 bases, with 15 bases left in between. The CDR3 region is CASRQQYDSNEQFF. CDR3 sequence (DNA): TGTGCCAGCAGGCAACAATATGACAGCAATGAGCAGTTCTTC.

CDR3 DNA sequence: TGTGCCAGCAGCTTAGCGACGGATACCGGGTCTTTATACGAGCAGTACTTC. This sequence encodes CASSLATDTGSLYEQYF. V usage is TRBV7-8 and J usage is TRBJ2-7, with D unresolved. Germline V CDR1 and CDR2: SGHVS, FQNEAQ. CDR3 size: 17 residues. V was pared by 0 bases and J by 4 bases, with 19 bases between.

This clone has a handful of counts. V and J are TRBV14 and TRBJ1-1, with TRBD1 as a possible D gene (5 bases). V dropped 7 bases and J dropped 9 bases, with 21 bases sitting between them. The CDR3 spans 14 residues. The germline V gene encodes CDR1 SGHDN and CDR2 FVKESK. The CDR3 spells CASMGDYPAGKAFF. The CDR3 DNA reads TGTGCCAGCATGGGGGACTATCCCGCGGGGAAAGCTTTCTTT.

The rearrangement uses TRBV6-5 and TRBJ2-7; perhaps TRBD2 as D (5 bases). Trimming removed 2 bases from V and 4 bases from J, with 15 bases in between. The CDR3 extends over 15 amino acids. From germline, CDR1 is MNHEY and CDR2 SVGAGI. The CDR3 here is CASSYRVASWYEQYF. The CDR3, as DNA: TGTGCCAGCAGTTACCGGGTCGCTAGCTGGTACGAGCAGTACTTC.

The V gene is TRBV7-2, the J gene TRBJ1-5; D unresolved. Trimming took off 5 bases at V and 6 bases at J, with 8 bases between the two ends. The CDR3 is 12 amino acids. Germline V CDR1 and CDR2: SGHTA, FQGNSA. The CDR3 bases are TGTGCCAGCAGCCTCGACACTCAGCCCCAGCATTTT. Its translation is CASSLDTQPQHF.

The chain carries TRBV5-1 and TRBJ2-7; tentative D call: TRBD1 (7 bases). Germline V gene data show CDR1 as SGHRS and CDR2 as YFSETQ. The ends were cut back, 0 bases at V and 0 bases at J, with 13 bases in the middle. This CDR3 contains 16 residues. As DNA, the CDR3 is TGCGCCAGCAGCTTGGTGCAGGGGGGAAGCTCCTACGAGCAGTACTTC. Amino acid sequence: CASSLVQGGSSYEQYF.

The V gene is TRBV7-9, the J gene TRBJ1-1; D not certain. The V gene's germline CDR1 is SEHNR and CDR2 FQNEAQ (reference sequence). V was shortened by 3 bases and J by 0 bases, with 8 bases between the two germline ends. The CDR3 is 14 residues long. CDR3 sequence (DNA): TGTGCCAGCAGCTTCGGAGGGATGAACACTGAAGCTTTCTTT. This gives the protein CASSFGGMNTEAFF.

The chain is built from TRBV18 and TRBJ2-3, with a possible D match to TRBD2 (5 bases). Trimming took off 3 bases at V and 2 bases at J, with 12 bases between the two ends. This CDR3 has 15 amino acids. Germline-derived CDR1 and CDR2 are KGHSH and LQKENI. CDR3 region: CASSPGSGITDTQYF. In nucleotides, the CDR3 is TGTGCCAGCTCACCCGGGTCGGGAATCACAGATACGCAGTATTTT.

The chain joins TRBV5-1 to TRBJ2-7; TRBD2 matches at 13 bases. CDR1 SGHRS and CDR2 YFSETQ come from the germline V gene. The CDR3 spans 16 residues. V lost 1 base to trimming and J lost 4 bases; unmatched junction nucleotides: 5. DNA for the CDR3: TGCGCCAGCAGCTTGAGCCGGACTAGCGGGGGATACGAGCAGTACTTC. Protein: CASSLSRTSGGYEQYF. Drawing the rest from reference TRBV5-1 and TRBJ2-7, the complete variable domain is KAGVTQTPRYLIKTRGQQVTLSCSPISGHRSVSWYQQTPGQGLQFLFEYFSETQRNKGNFPGRFSGRQFSNSRSEMNVSTLELGDSALYLCASSLSRTSGGYEQYFGPGTRLTVT.

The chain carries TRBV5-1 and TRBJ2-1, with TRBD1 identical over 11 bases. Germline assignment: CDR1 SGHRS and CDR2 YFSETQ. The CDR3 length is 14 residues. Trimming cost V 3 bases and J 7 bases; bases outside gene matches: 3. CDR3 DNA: TGCGCCAGCAGCTCCGGGACAGGGGGTAATGAGCAGTTCTTC. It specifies CASSSGTGGNEQFF.

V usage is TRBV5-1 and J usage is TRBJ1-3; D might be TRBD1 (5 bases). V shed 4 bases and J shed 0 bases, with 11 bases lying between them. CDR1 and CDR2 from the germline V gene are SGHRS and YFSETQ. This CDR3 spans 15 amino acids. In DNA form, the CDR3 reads TGCGCCAGCAGCGTAGGGGATCTCTCTGGAAACACCATATATTTT. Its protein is CASSVGDLSGNTIYF.

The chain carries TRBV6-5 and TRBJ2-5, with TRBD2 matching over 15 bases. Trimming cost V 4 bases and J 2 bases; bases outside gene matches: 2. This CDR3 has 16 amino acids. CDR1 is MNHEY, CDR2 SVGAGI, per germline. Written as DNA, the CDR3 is TGTGCCAGCAGTTCAGGACTAGCGGGGGGGCAAGAGACCCAGTACTTC. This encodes CASSSGLAGGQETQYF.

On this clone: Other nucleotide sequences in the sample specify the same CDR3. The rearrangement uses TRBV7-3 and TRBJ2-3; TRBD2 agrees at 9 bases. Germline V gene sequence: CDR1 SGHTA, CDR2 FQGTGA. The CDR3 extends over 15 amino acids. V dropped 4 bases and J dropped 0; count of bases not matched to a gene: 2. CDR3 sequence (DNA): TGTGCCAGCAGCTCGCTAGCGGGGAGCACAGATACGCAGTATTTT. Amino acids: CASSSLAGSTDTQYF.

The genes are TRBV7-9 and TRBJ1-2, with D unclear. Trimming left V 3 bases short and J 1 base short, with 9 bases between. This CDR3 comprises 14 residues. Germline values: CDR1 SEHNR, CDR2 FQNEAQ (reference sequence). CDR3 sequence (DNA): TGTGCCAGCAGCTTCGTAGGCGGTAACTATGGCTACACCTTC. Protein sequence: CASSFVGGNYGYTF.